This TCR beta chain was obtained from a study of cytomegalovirus exposure and HLA in healthy donors. Study-level points and caveats: It was 164 TCR beta chains that were listed as cytomegalovirus-associated. Common viral pathogens seemed to be connected with several of the most significant clusters, according to a later analysis. In vitro experiments confirmed that three CMV-associated chains were specific for CMV antigens. Most TCR sequences were seen very rarely across donors, but some public TCRs occurred in many.

Vbeta (60) and Jbeta (13) primers were used in the PCR. Profiling relied on immunoSEQ multiplex PCR, and the TCRdb table lists in-frame clones only, not all of them. Of roughly 200,000 clones in the sample, around three quarters were seen once. Trimming pared 2 bases from V and 1 base from J, leaving 11 bases between. The CDR3 runs to 15 residues. Germline-derived CDR1 and CDR2 are WNHNN and SYGVQD (reference sequence). To note about this clone: Its antigen is not identified.

V gene TRBV10-1 combines with J gene TRBJ1-1, with D unclear. Sequenced input: PBMCs. The receptor was derived from a man between 25 and 39 years old in good health and CMV-seronegative. CDR3 protein: CASSEGQATNTEAFF. The CDR3 nucleotides are TGCGCCAGCAGTGAGGGCCAGGCGACGAACACTGAAGCTTTCTTT.